This T cell receptor beta chain originates from a study of T-cell memory formation after mild COVID-19. Each CDR3 protein is one row after TCRdb ran MiXCR on the 5' RACE reads. The sample yields roughly 600,000 distinct CDR3 sequences, approximately 19% seen once. This clonotype was counted between two and nine times. Its antigen is unknown. Study-wide findings and caveats: The finding that pre-infection memory included some responding clones suggested that cross-reactive memory joined.

The specimen was PBMCs or a T cell subset sorted from them (not recorded which). This receptor was taken from an adult woman who had mild COVID-19 (a few samples of this study predate the infection). Cell type and time point are not known.

Here the CDR3 DNA reads TGTGCCAGCAGTTGGGTAAGGGAGCAGTTCTTC. It translates to CASSWVREQFF. The V call is TRBV6-2 or TRBV6-3, the J call TRBJ2-1; D is ambiguous. The V end lost 4 bases, the J end lost 10 bases, and 8 bases lay between the germline ends. The CDR3 has 11 residues. Germline V gives CDR1 MNHEY, CDR2 SVGEGT.